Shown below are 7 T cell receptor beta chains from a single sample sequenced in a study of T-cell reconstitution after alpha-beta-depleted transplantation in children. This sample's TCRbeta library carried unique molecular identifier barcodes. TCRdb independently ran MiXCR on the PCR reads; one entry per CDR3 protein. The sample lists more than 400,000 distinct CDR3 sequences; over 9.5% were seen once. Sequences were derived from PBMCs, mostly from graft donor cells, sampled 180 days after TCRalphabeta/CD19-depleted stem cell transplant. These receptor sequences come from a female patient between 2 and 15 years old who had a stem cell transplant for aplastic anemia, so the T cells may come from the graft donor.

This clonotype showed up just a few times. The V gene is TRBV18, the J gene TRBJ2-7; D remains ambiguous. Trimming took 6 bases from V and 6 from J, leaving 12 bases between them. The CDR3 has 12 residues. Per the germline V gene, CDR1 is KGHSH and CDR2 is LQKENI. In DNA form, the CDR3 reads TGTGCCAGCTCGCTCCAGGACGGCGAGCAGTACTTC. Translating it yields CASSLQDGEQYF.

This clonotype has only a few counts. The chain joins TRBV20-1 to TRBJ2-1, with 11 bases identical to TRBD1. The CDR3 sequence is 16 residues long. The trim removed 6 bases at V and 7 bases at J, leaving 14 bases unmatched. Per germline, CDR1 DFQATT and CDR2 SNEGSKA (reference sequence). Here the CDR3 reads CSAKTGTGGLRNEQFF. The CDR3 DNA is TGCAGTGCGAAAACCGGGACAGGGGGGTTAAGGAATGAGCAGTTCTTC.

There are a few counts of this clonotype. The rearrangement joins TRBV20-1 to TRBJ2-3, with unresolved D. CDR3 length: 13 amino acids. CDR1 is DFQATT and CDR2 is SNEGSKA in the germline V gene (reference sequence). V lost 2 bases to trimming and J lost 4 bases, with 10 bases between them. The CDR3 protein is CSARIGPADTQYF. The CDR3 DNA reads TGCAGTGCTAGAATCGGCCCTGCAGATACGCAGTATTTT.

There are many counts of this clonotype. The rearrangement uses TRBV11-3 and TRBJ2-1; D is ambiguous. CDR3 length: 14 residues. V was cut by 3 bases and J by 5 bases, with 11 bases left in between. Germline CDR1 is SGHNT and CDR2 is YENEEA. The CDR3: CASSFSLADNEQFF. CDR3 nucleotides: TGTGCCAGCAGCTTTAGCCTCGCCGACAATGAGCAGTTCTTC.

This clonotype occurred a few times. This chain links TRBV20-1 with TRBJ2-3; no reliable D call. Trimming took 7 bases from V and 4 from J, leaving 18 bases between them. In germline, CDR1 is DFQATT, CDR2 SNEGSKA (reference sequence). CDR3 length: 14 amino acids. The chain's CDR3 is CSVNRVGEADTQYF. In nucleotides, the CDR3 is TGCAGTGTGAATCGAGTCGGAGAGGCAGATACGCAGTATTTT.

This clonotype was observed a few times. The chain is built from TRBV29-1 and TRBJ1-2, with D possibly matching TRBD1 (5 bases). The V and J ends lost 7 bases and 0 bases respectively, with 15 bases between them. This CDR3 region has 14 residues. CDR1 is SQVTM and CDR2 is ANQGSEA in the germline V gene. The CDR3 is CSAGTALPNYGYTF. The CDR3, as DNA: TGCAGCGCGGGGACGGCGCTACCTAACTATGGCTACACCTTC.

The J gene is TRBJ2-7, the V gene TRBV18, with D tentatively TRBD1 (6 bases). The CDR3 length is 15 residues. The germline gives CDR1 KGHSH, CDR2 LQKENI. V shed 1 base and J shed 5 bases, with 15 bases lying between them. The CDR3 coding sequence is TGTGCCAGCTCACCACGCAGGACAGATCTTGACGAGCAGTACTTC. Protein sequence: CASSPRRTDLDEQYF.